The 31 T cell receptor beta chains listed next were all sequenced from one sample in a study of cytomegalovirus exposure and HLA in healthy donors. The study ran its PCR with 60 Vbeta and 13 Jbeta primers. Sequenced by immunoSEQ multiplex PCR; TCRdb stores in-frame clones only, minus some. This sample lists 100,000 to 150,000 clones; its ten largest clones have less than 3%. Sequencing was performed on PBMCs. Receptors were obtained from a man aged 25-45 years in good health and CMV-seronegative.

This chain uses TRBV5-6 with TRBJ2-1; D gene uncertain. Germline values: CDR1 SGHDT, CDR2 YYEEEE. The germline V and J ends were trimmed by 4 bases and 5 bases, with 4 bases remaining between them. The length of the CDR3 is 11 residues. The CDR3 spells CASSLNNEQFF. The CDR3 DNA reads TGTGCCAGCAGCCTAAACAATGAGCAGTTCTTC.

The chain links TRBV7-3 to TRBJ2-2; 7 positions match TRBD1. V lost 5 bases and J lost 0; bases outside the gene matches: 6. Germline V gene sequence: CDR1 SGHTA, CDR2 FQGTGA. This CDR3 is 16 amino acids long. The CDR3 bases are TGTGCCAGCAGCAGAATTACAGGGGCGAACACCGGGGAGCTGTTTTTT. The encoded protein is CASSRITGANTGELFF.

The chain employs TRBV28 and TRBJ1-3; tentative D call: TRBD1 (5 bases). Trimming stripped 4 bases from V and 4 bases from J, with 14 bases between. CDR1 and CDR2 (germline): MDHEN, SYDVKM. The CDR3 consists of 15 residues. Here the CDR3 DNA reads TGTGCCAGCAGTTCCGACAGTCTGGGGGGAAACACCATATATTTT. As protein: CASSSDSLGGNTIYF.

This chain links TRBV10-3 with TRBJ2-1; 12 bases agree with TRBD1. This CDR3 comprises 14 residues. Trimming at V came to 8 bases and at J to 9 bases, leaving 8 bases not matched to a gene. Germline CDR1 and CDR2: ENHRY and SYGVKD. CDR3 loop: CAIAGTGGLGEQFF. The CDR3 coding sequence is TGTGCCATCGCAGGGACAGGGGGCTTAGGTGAGCAGTTCTTC.

The chain has TRBV28 and TRBJ1-1; perhaps TRBD1 as D (6 bases). There are 16 residues in the CDR3. The germline gives CDR1 MDHEN, CDR2 SYDVKM. Between the trimmed V and J ends, which lost 8 bases and 1 base, there was a span of 20 bases. CDR3 nucleotide sequence: TGTGCCAGCGGGACATGGAGAAGGGGGACGAACACTGAAGCTTTCTTT. Protein product: CASGTWRRGTNTEAFF.

The rearrangement joins TRBV4-3 to TRBJ2-1, with D uncertain. Trimming took 1 base from V and 4 from J, leaving 5 bases between them. Germline CDR1 reads LGHNA; CDR2 reads YSLEER. The CDR3 is 13 amino acids. CDR3 in DNA: TGCGCCAGCAGCCAAGTCGGGTACAATGAGCAGTTCTTC. This gives the protein CASSQVGYNEQFF.

V gene TRBV5-1 combines with J gene TRBJ1-6, with TRBD1 matching over 7 bases. Per the germline V gene, CDR1 is SGHRS and CDR2 is YFSETQ. The V segment lost 3 bases and the J segment 8 bases; nucleotides outside the gene matches: 8. There are 15 residues in the CDR3. CDR3 region: CASSWGQGEYSPLHF. CDR3 sequence (DNA): TGCGCCAGCAGCTGGGGCCAGGGGGAATATTCACCCCTCCACTTT. Drawing the rest from reference TRBV5-1 and TRBJ1-6, the complete variable domain is KAGVTQTPRYLIKTRGQQVTLSCSPISGHRSVSWYQQTPGQGLQFLFEYFSETQRNKGNFPGRFSGRQFSNSRSEMNVSTLELGDSALYLCASSWGQGEYSPLHFGNGTRLTVT.

The chain employs TRBV5-5 and TRBJ1-1; 8 nucleotides align to TRBD1. CDR1 is SGHKS, CDR2 YYEKEE, per germline (reference sequence). The CDR3 contains 16 residues. The junction had 12 bases not matched to a gene; V was cut back by 3 bases and J by 5 bases. CDR3 nucleotide sequence: TGTGCCAGCAGCTCCCATAGTGGACAGGGAATGACTGAAGCTTTCTTT. This gives the protein CASSSHSGQGMTEAFF.

This chain connects TRBV19 to TRBJ2-1, with a possible D match to TRBD1 (6 bases). The CDR3 covers 14 residues. Germline CDR1 LNHDA, CDR2 SQIVND (reference sequence). Trimming left V 8 bases short and J 0 bases short, with 11 bases between. The CDR3 DNA reads as TGTGCCAGTGCAACAGGGTCCTCCTACAATGAGCAGTTCTTC. The encoded protein is CASATGSSYNEQFF.

V and J are TRBV6-5 and TRBJ1-5; D ambiguous. Germline loops: CDR1 MNHEY, CDR2 SVGAGI. The CDR3 consists of 14 residues. Trimming removed 0 bases from V and 6 bases from J, with 9 bases in between. The CDR3 loop reads CASSYSAVSQPQHF. CDR3 nucleotides: TGTGCCAGCAGTTACTCAGCGGTTTCTCAGCCCCAGCATTTT.

The DNA of the CDR3 is TGTGCCTGGAGGCGGACAGGGGCGGGACACGAGCAGTACTTC. This sequence encodes CAWRRTGAGHEQYF. The rearrangement uses TRBV30 and TRBJ2-5; 9 nucleotides align to TRBD1. The closer fit of TRBJ2-7 to the DNA end suggests the J call may be wrong. CDR3 length: 14 amino acids. CDR1 GTSNPN and CDR2 SVGIG come from the germline V gene (reference sequence).

The genes are TRBV2 and TRBJ2-1; 10 bases match TRBD2. The V and J ends lost 6 bases and 2 bases, in that order; junction bases with no gene match: 7. The CDR3 runs to 16 residues. The germline V gene encodes CDR1 SNHLY and CDR2 FYNNEI. The CDR3: CASRLTSGLTYNEQFF. The CDR3 DNA reads as TGTGCCAGCAGGCTGACTAGCGGGCTTACCTACAATGAGCAGTTCTTC. The full variable domain, rest sourced from reference TRBV2 and TRBJ2-1, is EPEVTQTPSHQVTQMGQEVILRCVPISNHLYFYWYRQILGQKVEFLVSFYNNEISEKSEIFDDQFSVERPDGSNFTLKIRSTKLEDSAMYFCASRLTSGLTYNEQFFGPGTRLTVL.

The chain combines TRBV30 with TRBJ2-7; D not certain. Germline V gene data show CDR1 as GTSNPN and CDR2 as SVGIG (reference sequence). CDR3 length: 11 residues. Trimming removed 0 bases from V and 7 bases from J, with 7 bases in between. The CDR3 region has the DNA TGTGCCTGGAGTGTTGCGGTAGAGCAGTACTTC. Translation: CAWSVAVEQYF.

The V call is TRBV6-5, the J call TRBJ1-1, with D maybe TRBD1 (5 bases). CDR1 is MNHEY, CDR2 SVGAGI, per germline. V shed 4 bases and J shed 0 bases, with 12 bases lying between them. This CDR3 has 15 amino acids. The CDR3 DNA reads as TGTGCCAGCAGTTCCGACCTGGGGCTGAACACTGAAGCTTTCTTT. It encodes CASSSDLGLNTEAFF.

The chain has TRBV9 and TRBJ2-1, with 7 bases matching TRBD1. The germline V gene has CDR1 SGDLS and CDR2 YYNGEE. The J segment lost 4 bases and the V segment lost 0 bases, leaving 4 bases of the junction unmatched. This CDR3 comprises 15 residues. The DNA of the CDR3 is TGTGCCAGCAGCGTAGTAGTGGGACAGTACAATGAGCAGTTCTTC. Its translation is CASSVVVGQYNEQFF.

The J gene is TRBJ2-5, the V gene TRBV5-1; D is perhaps TRBD2 (5 bases). Trimming removed 0 bases from V and 5 bases from J, with 11 bases in between. CDR1 is SGHRS and CDR2 is YFSETQ in the germline V gene. There are 14 residues in the CDR3. The CDR3 DNA follows: TGCGCCAGCAGCTTGGTCCCTAGCATTGAGACCCAGTACTTC. This gives the protein CASSLVPSIETQYF.

The genes are TRBV18 and TRBJ1-2; TRBD1 might be the D (5 bases). The CDR3 sequence is 13 residues long. CDR1 is KGHSH and CDR2 is LQKENI in the germline V gene. The ends were cut back, 4 bases at V and 4 bases at J, with 10 bases in the middle. The CDR3 sequence is CASSRPGSYGYTF. CDR3 DNA sequence: TGTGCCAGCTCACGCCCAGGGTCCTATGGCTACACCTTC.

V usage is TRBV4-3 and J usage is TRBJ2-7; 8 bases are shared with TRBD2. Germline V gene lookup returns CDR1 LGHNA and CDR2 YSLEER. V dropped 3 bases and J dropped 2; count of bases not matched to a gene: 6. The CDR3 length is 15 residues. The CDR3 spells CASSQGREGTYEQYF. The CDR3 region has the DNA TGCGCCAGCAGCCAGGGACGGGAGGGGACCTACGAGCAGTACTTC.

The rearrangement joins TRBV7-3 to TRBJ2-6; a weak D match, TRBD1 (6 bases). The ends were cut back, 2 bases at V and 3 bases at J, with 8 bases in the middle. Germline V CDR1 and CDR2: SGHTA, FQGTGA. The CDR3 has 15 residues. CDR3 protein: CASSLAGVGANVLTF. CDR3 nucleotides: TGTGCCAGCAGCTTAGCAGGGGTTGGGGCCAACGTCCTGACTTTC.

CDR3: CATRGRETQYF. The CDR3 DNA is TGTGCCACCCGGGGGAGAGAGACCCAGTACTTC. The chain has TRBV10-3 and TRBJ2-5; D may be TRBD2 (6 bases). Germline lookup yields CDR1 ENHRY and CDR2 SYGVKD. The V and J ends lost 10 bases and 4 bases respectively, with 10 bases between them. This CDR3 has 11 residues.

The chain employs TRBV4-1 and TRBJ1-5; no definite D call. Trimming took off 3 bases at V and 1 base at J, with 7 bases between the two ends. CDR3 length equals 14 residues. Per germline, CDR1 MGHRA and CDR2 YSYEKL. Here the CDR3 DNA reads TGCGCCAGCAGCCATCACACAAGCAATCAGCCCCAGCATTTT. It encodes CASSHHTSNQPQHF.

This chain uses TRBV19 with TRBJ1-1, with D possibly matching TRBD1 (6 bases). With 5 bases removed from V and 5 bases from J, the gap between germline ends came to 12 bases. Germline V CDR1 and CDR2: LNHDA, SQIVND (reference sequence). This CDR3 region has 13 residues. The chain's CDR3 is CASSSGVGTEAFF. CDR3 DNA: TGTGCCAGTAGTTCAGGGGTGGGTACTGAAGCTTTCTTT.

The V and J genes are TRBV2 and TRBJ2-3; D is unresolved. The V end was cut by 6 bases, the J end by 0 bases, with 13 bases between. The CDR3 spans 15 residues. Per the germline V gene, CDR1 is SNHLY and CDR2 is FYNNEI. The CDR3 coding sequence is TGTGCCAGCAGCACAGAATTTCTGAGCACAGATACGCAGTATTTT. As protein: CASSTEFLSTDTQYF.

The rearrangement uses TRBV5-1 and TRBJ2-2; tentative D call: TRBD2 (5 bases). Per germline, CDR1 SGHRS and CDR2 YFSETQ. Trimming shortened V by 0 bases and J by 4 bases, and 13 bases separated the two germline ends. CDR3 length equals 16 residues. This CDR3 reads CASSLGTAEGTGELFF. The CDR3 DNA follows: TGCGCCAGCAGCTTGGGAACAGCCGAGGGCACCGGGGAGCTGTTTTTT.

J is TRBJ1-1 and V is TRBV7-2, with no clear D. V lost 5 bases and J lost 7, with 8 bases in between. This CDR3 comprises 11 residues. Germline loops: CDR1 SGHTA, CDR2 FQGNSA. The CDR3 loop is CASSDGGEAFF. The CDR3 nucleotides are TGTGCCAGCAGCGACGGCGGTGAAGCTTTCTTT. The whole variable domain, remainder taken from reference TRBV7-2 and TRBJ1-1, is GAGVSQSPSNKVTEKGKDVELRCDPISGHTALYWYRQSLGQGLEFLIYFQGNSAPDKSGLPSDRFSAERTGGSVSTLTIQRTQQEDSAVYLCASSDGGEAFFGQGTRLTVV.

The V and J genes are TRBV11-2 and TRBJ2-7; weak D call: TRBD2 (6 bases). Trimming removed 1 base at V and 7 bases at J, with 11 bases between. The CDR3 extends over 13 amino acids. The V gene's germline CDR1 is SGHAT and CDR2 FQNNGV. This chain's CDR3 is CASSLGGVGEQYF. The DNA of the CDR3 is TGTGCCAGCAGCTTAGGGGGGGTAGGGGAGCAGTACTTC.

This chain connects TRBV15 to TRBJ2-5; 12 nucleotides agree with TRBD2. The CDR3 totals 19 residues. V was clipped by 0 bases and J by 5 bases; unmatched bases: 13. Looked up from germline, CDR1 is LNHNV and CDR2 is YYDKDF (reference sequence). CDR3 sequence: CATSRDGPGLAGSGETQYF. The CDR3 nucleotides read TGTGCCACCAGCAGAGATGGACCCGGACTAGCGGGATCGGGGGAGACCCAGTACTTC.

This sequence joins TRBV4-1 and TRBJ2-7, with D perhaps matching TRBD2 (5 bases). V gave up 3 bases and J gave up 1 base, with 10 bases separating them. The CDR3 loop spans 14 amino acids. CDR1 and CDR2 (germline): MGHRA, YSYEKL. CDR3 DNA sequence: TGCGCCAGCAGCCAGGCTAGCTCGTCCTACGAGCAGTACTTC. This codes for CASSQASSSYEQYF.

The CDR3 loop is CASSARRVSTTDTQYF. CDR3 nucleotide sequence: TGTGCCAGCAGCGCCCGACGGGTTTCTACCACAGATACGCAGTATTTT. V is TRBV7-9 and J is TRBJ2-3, with D unresolved. The germline CDR1 and CDR2 sequences are SEHNR and FQNEAQ (reference sequence). With 5 bases removed from V and 2 bases from J, the gap between germline ends came to 17 bases. The CDR3 has 16 amino acids.

V usage is TRBV28 and J usage is TRBJ2-5; 13 nucleotides match TRBD2. Near its end, the DNA agrees better with TRBJ2-7, so the J call may be wrong. The CDR3 spans 14 residues. Per the germline V gene, CDR1 is MDHEN and CDR2 is SYDVKM. CDR3 coding DNA: TGTGCCAGCAGTCCAAGACTAGCGGGAGGCGAGCAGTACTTC. Its protein product is CASSPRLAGGEQYF.

This chain joins TRBV5-1 and TRBJ1-2, with 9 bases fitting TRBD1. This CDR3 is built from 16 residues. V shed 3 bases and J 8 bases; nucleotides not matched to a gene: 14. Germline CDR1 reads SGHRS; CDR2 reads YFSETQ. CDR3 loop: CASSSGTGSGRRGYTF. CDR3 DNA: TGCGCCAGCAGCTCGGGGACAGGGAGCGGAAGGCGAGGCTACACCTTC.